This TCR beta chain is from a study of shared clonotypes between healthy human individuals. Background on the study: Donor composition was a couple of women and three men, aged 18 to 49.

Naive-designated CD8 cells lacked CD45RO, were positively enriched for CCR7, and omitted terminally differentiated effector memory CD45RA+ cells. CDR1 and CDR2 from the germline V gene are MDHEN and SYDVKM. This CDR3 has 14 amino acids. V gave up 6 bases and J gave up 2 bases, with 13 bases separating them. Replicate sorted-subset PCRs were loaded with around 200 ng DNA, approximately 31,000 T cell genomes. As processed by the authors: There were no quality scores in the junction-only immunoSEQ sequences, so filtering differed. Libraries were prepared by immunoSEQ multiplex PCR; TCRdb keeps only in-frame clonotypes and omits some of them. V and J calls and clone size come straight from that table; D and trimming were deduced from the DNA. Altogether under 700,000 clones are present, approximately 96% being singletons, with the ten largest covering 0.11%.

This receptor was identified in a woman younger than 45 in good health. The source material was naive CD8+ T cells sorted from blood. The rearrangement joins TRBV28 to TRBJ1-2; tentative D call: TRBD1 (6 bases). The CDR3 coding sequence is TGTGCCAGCAGCCAGTCCAGGGGCAACTATGGCTACACCTTC. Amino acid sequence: CASSQSRGNYGYTF.